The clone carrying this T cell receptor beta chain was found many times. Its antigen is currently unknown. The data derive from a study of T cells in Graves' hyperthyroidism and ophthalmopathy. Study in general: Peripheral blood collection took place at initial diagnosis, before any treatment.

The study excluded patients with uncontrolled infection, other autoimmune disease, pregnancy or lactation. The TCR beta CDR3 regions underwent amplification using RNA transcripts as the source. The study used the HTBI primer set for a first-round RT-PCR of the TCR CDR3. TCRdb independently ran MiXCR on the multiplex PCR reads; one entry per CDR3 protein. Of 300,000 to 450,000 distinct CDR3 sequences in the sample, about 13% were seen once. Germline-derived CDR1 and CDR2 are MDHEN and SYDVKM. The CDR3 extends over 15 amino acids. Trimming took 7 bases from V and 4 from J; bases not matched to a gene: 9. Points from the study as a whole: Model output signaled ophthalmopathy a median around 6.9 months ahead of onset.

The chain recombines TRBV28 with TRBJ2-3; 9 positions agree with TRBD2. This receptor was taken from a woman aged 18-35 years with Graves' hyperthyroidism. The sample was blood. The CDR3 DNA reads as TGTGCCAGCACTCCGGGACTAGCCCCAGCAGATACGCAGTATTTT. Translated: CASTPGLAPADTQYF.